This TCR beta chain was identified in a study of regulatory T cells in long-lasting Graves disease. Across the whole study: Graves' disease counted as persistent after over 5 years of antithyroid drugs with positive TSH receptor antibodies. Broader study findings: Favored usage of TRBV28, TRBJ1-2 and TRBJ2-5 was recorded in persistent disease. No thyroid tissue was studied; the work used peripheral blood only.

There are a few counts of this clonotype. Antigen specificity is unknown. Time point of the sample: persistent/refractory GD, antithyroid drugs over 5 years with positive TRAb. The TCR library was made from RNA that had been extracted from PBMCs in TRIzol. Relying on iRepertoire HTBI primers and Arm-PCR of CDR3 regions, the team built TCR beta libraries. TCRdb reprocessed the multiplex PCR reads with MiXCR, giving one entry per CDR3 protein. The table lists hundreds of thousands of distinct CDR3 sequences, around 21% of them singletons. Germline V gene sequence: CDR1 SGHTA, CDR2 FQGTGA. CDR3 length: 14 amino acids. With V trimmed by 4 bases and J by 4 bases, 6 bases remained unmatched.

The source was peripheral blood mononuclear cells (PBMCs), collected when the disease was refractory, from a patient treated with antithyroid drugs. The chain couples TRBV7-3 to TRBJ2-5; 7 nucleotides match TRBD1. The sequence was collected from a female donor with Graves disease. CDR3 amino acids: CASSSQGVGETQYF. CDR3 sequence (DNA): TGTGCCAGCAGCTCGCAGGGGGTTGGAGAGACCCAGTACTTC.